The 30 T cell receptor beta chains below all came from one sample that was sequenced in a study of beta chain features in type 1 diabetes. The antigens these receptors bind are not known. Expressed TCRB transcripts got sequenced, as all isolated RNA was reverse transcribed. Using immunoSEQ multiplex PCR, the repertoire was profiled, and TCRdb retains in-frame clones only, with some absent. The table includes about 700,000 clones, roughly 12% detected once. Regarding the study as a whole: All four CD4+ subsets from Type 1 diabetes patients carried moderately but significantly shorter TCRB CDR3s.

The sequenced sample consisted of naive CD4+ T cells from blood. Receptors originate from a man younger than 35 with type 1 diabetes.

In its sample, this clone was seen a few times. The gene calls are TRBV19 and TRBJ1-5; TRBD1 is a possible D gene (6 bases). This CDR3 comprises 13 residues. The V end lost 4 bases, the J end lost 4 bases, and 8 bases lay between the germline ends. CDR1 is LNHDA and CDR2 is SQIVND in the germline V gene (reference sequence). CDR3 sequence reads: CASSKGENQPQHF. The CDR3 nucleotides are TGTGCCAGTAGTAAGGGGGAAAATCAGCCCCAGCATTTT. Drawing the rest from reference TRBV19 and TRBJ1-5, the complete variable domain is DGGITQSPKYLFRKEGQNVTLSCEQNLNHDAMYWYRQDPGQGLRLIYYSQIVNDFQKGDIAEGYSVSREKKESFPLTVTSAQKNPTAFYLCASSKGENQPQHFGDGTRLSIL.

This chain joins TRBV5-6 and TRBJ2-4; the D gene is possibly TRBD2 (5 bases). The CDR3 is made up of 13 amino acids. Trimming cost V 3 bases and J 7 bases, with 11 bases left between them. Germline V gives CDR1 SGHDT, CDR2 YYEEEE. The DNA for the CDR3 is TGTGCCAGCAGCTGGGCCGGGATTAACATTCAGTACTTC. Protein product: CASSWAGINIQYF. The entire variable domain, with the rest obtained from reference TRBV5-6 and TRBJ2-4, is as follows: DAGVTQSPTHLIKTRGQQVTLRCSPKSGHDTVSWYQQALGQGPQFIFQYYEEEERQRGNFPDRFSGHQFPNYSSELNVNALLLGDSALYLCASSWAGINIQYFGAGTRLSVL.

This clone was counted a few times. The chain joins TRBV29-1 to TRBJ2-3; D unclear. The germline gives CDR1 SQVTM, CDR2 ANQGSEA. The CDR3 is 13 amino acids. V lost 4 bases and J 0 bases, leaving 8 bases between the germline ends. This CDR3 is CSVAESSTDTQYF. CDR3 bases: TGCAGCGTTGCAGAATCTAGCACAGATACGCAGTATTTT.

V gene TRBV7-2 combines with J gene TRBJ1-5; no clear D. The CDR3 has 13 residues. Germline V CDR1 and CDR2: SGHTA, FQGNSA. CDR3 nucleotide sequence: TGTGGGGTCGCGGACGGACCCAATCAGCCCCAGCATTTT. It is translated as CGVADGPNQPQHF.

The chain is built from TRBV7-2 and TRBJ2-5; 11 nucleotides agree with TRBD2. Per the germline V gene, CDR1 is SGHTA and CDR2 is FQGNSA. CDR3 length: 15 residues. J was trimmed by 5 bases and V by 3 bases; bases with no gene match: 5. The CDR3 is CASSLQGLAEETQYF. CDR3 nucleotides: TGTGCCAGCAGCTTGCAGGGACTAGCGGAGGAGACCCAGTACTTC.

CDR3 nucleotides: TGTGCCAGCAGCCAGGTCCTACCCCAAGAGACCCAGTACTTC. Translated, it gives CASSQVLPQETQYF. The rearrangement uses TRBV9 and TRBJ2-5; no definite D call. The V end was cut by 4 bases, the J end by 1 base, with 11 bases between. Germline CDR1 reads SGDLS; CDR2 reads YYNGEE. There are 14 residues in the CDR3.

The rearrangement joins TRBV5-1 to TRBJ1-1, with D possibly matching TRBD1 (6 bases). The CDR3 extends over 14 amino acids. Per the germline V gene, CDR1 is SGHRS and CDR2 is YFSETQ. V was pared by 4 bases and J by 2 bases, with 12 bases between. The CDR3 spells CASSATGTNTEAFF. The CDR3 DNA is TGCGCCAGCAGCGCGACAGGAACAAACACTGAAGCTTTCTTT.

This clone came up a few times. The genes are TRBV30 and TRBJ2-3; D is ambiguous. The CDR3 contains 14 residues. V dropped 4 bases and J dropped 2 bases, with 13 bases sitting between them. Looked up from germline, CDR1 is GTSNPN and CDR2 is SVGIG (reference sequence). DNA of the CDR3: TGTGCCTGGAAGGGCCGGATCCTCACAGATACGCAGTATTTT. Translation gives CAWKGRILTDTQYF.

This chain uses TRBV27 with TRBJ2-3; 9 bases align to TRBD1. Germline trimming cut 6 bases from V and 2 bases from J; bases unmatched to any gene: 9. Germline V gene sequence: CDR1 MNHEY, CDR2 SMNVEV (reference sequence). There are 16 residues in the CDR3. CDR3 protein: CASSSPGQGPTDTQYF. The CDR3 DNA sequence: TGTGCCAGCAGCTCCCCAGGACAGGGGCCCACAGATACGCAGTATTTT.

The J gene is TRBJ1-1, the V gene TRBV6-1, with no clear D. The CDR3 sequence is 14 residues long. Trimming cost V 4 bases and J 2 bases, with 11 bases left between them. Germline CDR1 is MNHNS and CDR2 is SASEGT. In DNA form, the CDR3 reads TGTGCCAGCAGTGCGACACGGACCAACACTGAAGCTTTCTTT. It yields the protein CASSATRTNTEAFF.

This clone turned up a few times. The genes are TRBV29-1 and TRBJ1-1; 7 bases line up with TRBD1. Looked up from germline, CDR1 is SQVTM and CDR2 is ANQGSEA. This CDR3 contains 15 residues. With 2 bases clipped from V and 0 bases from J, the junction kept 6 bases outside the gene matches. The CDR3 DNA reads TGCAGCGTTGAACCCTCCGGGACAGTGAACACTGAAGCTTTCTTT. It specifies CSVEPSGTVNTEAFF.

This clone was observed a few times. This sample also contains other DNA sequences that code for the same CDR3. This chain connects TRBV7-9 to TRBJ1-2, with D perhaps TRBD1 (5 bases). The V end lost 5 bases, the J end lost 1 base, and 11 bases lay between the germline ends. Germline CDR1 reads SEHNR; CDR2 reads FQNEAQ (reference sequence). This CDR3 region has 14 residues. CDR3 DNA sequence: TGTGCCAGCAGCCTCGGGGGAGATAACTATGGCTACACCTTC. Protein product: CASSLGGDNYGYTF.

In the case of this clone: Other DNA sequences from this sample encode an identical CDR3 as well. J is TRBJ1-1 and V is TRBV28; 9 bases align to TRBD1. The V segment lost 4 bases and the J segment 2 bases; nucleotides outside the gene matches: 2. Germline loops: CDR1 MDHEN, CDR2 SYDVKM. The CDR3 covers 14 residues. CDR3 sequence (DNA): TGTGCCAGCAGTTCGGGACAGGGCAACACTGAAGCTTTCTTT. Protein product: CASSSGQGNTEAFF.

The genes are TRBV5-6 and TRBJ2-7; 7 positions match TRBD1. The CDR3 has 14 residues. The trim removed 4 bases at V and 2 bases at J, leaving 6 bases unmatched. Germline values: CDR1 SGHDT, CDR2 YYEEEE. CDR3: CASSLPTGPYEQYF. The CDR3 DNA reads as TGTGCCAGCAGCCTGCCGACAGGGCCCTACGAGCAGTACTTC.

This clone came up a few times. The CDR3 protein is CASGLKGQPQHF. CDR3 nucleotide sequence: TGTGCCAGCGGCCTAAAAGGGCAGCCCCAGCATTTT. J is TRBJ1-5 and V is TRBV6-1; no definite D call. The CDR3 loop spans 12 amino acids. V shed 8 bases and J shed 7 bases, with 12 bases lying between them. Looked up from germline, CDR1 is MNHNS and CDR2 is SASEGT.

The chain links TRBV7-6 to TRBJ2-7; D may correspond to TRBD1 or TRBD2 (6 bases each). The V gene's germline CDR1 is SGHVS and CDR2 FNYEAQ. Deletions cut 1 base from V and 6 bases from J, with 10 bases between. The CDR3 totals 13 residues. CDR3 in DNA: TGTGCCAGCAGCTTAGGGTCGGGGGCCGAGCAGTACTTC. It translates to CASSLGSGAEQYF.

This clone was seen only a few times. The chain couples TRBV25-1 to TRBJ1-2; D call uncertain. V was pared by 3 bases and J by 4 bases, with 9 bases between. This CDR3 has 13 amino acids. Germline V gene data show CDR1 as MGHDK and CDR2 as SYGVNS. The CDR3 loop is CASSEYGFYGYTF. The CDR3 region has the DNA TGTGCCAGCAGTGAGTATGGCTTCTATGGCTACACCTTC.

The V call is TRBV5-1, the J call TRBJ1-4; a possible D gene is TRBD1 (5 bases). The CDR3 has 13 residues. With 0 bases removed from V and 13 bases from J, the gap between germline ends came to 13 bases. Per germline, CDR1 SGHRS and CDR2 YFSETQ. Written as DNA, the CDR3 is TGCGCCAGCAGCTTGGCGGGACCGGACGGACTGTTTTTT. Amino acid sequence: CASSLAGPDGLFF.

V usage is TRBV29-1 and J usage is TRBJ2-5; 7 positions agree with TRBD2. The CDR3 consists of 15 residues. V lost 4 bases and J lost 4; bases outside the gene matches: 12. Germline V gene lookup returns CDR1 SQVTM and CDR2 ANQGSEA. CDR3 residues: CSVGSSGAPRETQYF. In DNA form, the CDR3 reads TGCAGCGTTGGGTCCAGCGGGGCCCCTCGAGAGACCCAGTACTTC. Together with reference TRBV29-1 and TRBJ2-5, the CDR3 gives the full variable domain: SAVISQKPSRDICQRGTSLTIQCQVDSQVTMMFWYRQQPGQSLTLIATANQGSEATYESGFVIDKFPISRPNLTFSTLTVSNMSPEDSSIYLCSVGSSGAPRETQYFGPGTRLLVL.

This clone has only a few counts. The chain couples TRBV5-4 to TRBJ2-3; D possibly corresponds to TRBD2 (6 bases). The V end was cut by 5 bases, the J end by 4 bases, with 20 bases between. The CDR3 consists of 16 residues. Germline-derived CDR1 and CDR2 are SGHNT and YYREEE (reference sequence). CDR3 nucleotides: TGTGCCAGCAGTTACACCCGGGACTCCTTCGCAGATACGCAGTATTTT. Translating it yields CASSYTRDSFADTQYF.

The chain employs TRBV18 and TRBJ2-3; D is uncertain. This CDR3 comprises 13 residues. V was pared by 0 bases and J by 6 bases, with 7 bases between. The germline V gene encodes CDR1 KGHSH and CDR2 LQKENI. The CDR3 loop reads CASSPPRTDTQYF. The CDR3 nucleotides read TGTGCCAGCTCACCACCCCGAACGGATACGCAGTATTTT.

This clone was counted only a few times. V gene TRBV6-1 combines with J gene TRBJ1-1; D uncertain. The germline V gene encodes CDR1 MNHNS and CDR2 SASEGT. The germline V and J ends were trimmed by 4 bases and 4 bases, with 13 bases remaining between them. The CDR3 spans 14 residues. The CDR3 sequence is CASSGGGPLTEAFF. The CDR3 nucleotides are TGTGCCAGCAGTGGTGGCGGGCCGCTCACTGAAGCTTTCTTT.

The chain links TRBV10-3 to TRBJ2-1, with D possibly TRBD2 on 7 matching bases. CDR3 size: 14 residues. Germline CDR1 ENHRY, CDR2 SYGVKD. Trimming shortened V by 8 bases and J by 2 bases, and 13 bases separated the two germline ends. CDR3 nucleotide sequence: TGTGCCATCGGCGGGGGCCTCACCTACAATGAGCAGTTCTTC. It translates to CAIGGGLTYNEQFF.

Only a few counts were recorded for this clone. The chain is built from TRBV14 and TRBJ2-3; D is perhaps TRBD1 (6 bases). CDR1 SGHDN and CDR2 FVKESK come from the germline V gene. There are 16 residues in the CDR3. V lost 1 base and J 0 bases, leaving 11 bases between the germline ends. The CDR3 protein is CASSQAGGTSTDTQYF. The CDR3 DNA reads as TGTGCCAGCAGCCAAGCTGGGGGCACTAGCACAGATACGCAGTATTTT.

V and J are TRBV7-9 and TRBJ2-7; D is uncertain. V was shortened by 0 bases and J by 6 bases, with 12 bases between the two germline ends. This CDR3 has 14 residues. Germline values: CDR1 SEHNR, CDR2 FQNEAQ (reference sequence). Here the CDR3 reads CASSLAGISGEQYF. In nucleotides, the CDR3 is TGTGCCAGCAGCTTAGCAGGGATTTCCGGCGAGCAGTACTTC.

This clone turned up a few times. The chain employs TRBV28 and TRBJ2-2; D uncertain. The V end was cut by 6 bases, the J end by 7 bases, with 12 bases between. Germline loops: CDR1 MDHEN, CDR2 SYDVKM. CDR3 length equals 13 residues. For the CDR3, the DNA is TGTGCCAGCAGGAGGCATGATGGCGGGGAGCTGTTTTTT. Translated, it gives CASRRHDGGELFF.

There are a few counts of this clone. This specimen includes other DNA sequences encoding the same CDR3. J is TRBJ1-2 and V is TRBV6-5; possible D gene TRBD1, 6 bases. CDR3 size: 14 residues. With 2 bases removed from V and 4 bases from J, the gap between germline ends came to 11 bases. Germline V lookup: CDR1 MNHEY, CDR2 SVGAGI. The CDR3 DNA reads TGTGCCAGCAGTTACCAACAGGGAGGCTATGGCTACACCTTC. Translation gives CASSYQQGGYGYTF.

This clone occurred a few times. This chain connects TRBV5-8 to TRBJ1-3; 7 nucleotides line up with TRBD1. V was clipped by 4 bases and J by 4 bases; unmatched bases: 11. There are 16 residues in the CDR3. CDR1 and CDR2 (germline): SGHTS, YDEGEE. The CDR3 is CASSHAGQSAGNTIYF. CDR3 in DNA: TGTGCCAGCAGCCACGCGGGACAGTCTGCGGGAAACACCATATATTTT.

In this sample, this clone turned up a few times. The rearrangement joins TRBV25-1 to TRBJ2-5; TRBD2 matches at 13 bases. Germline lookup yields CDR1 MGHDK and CDR2 SYGVNS. The CDR3 consists of 17 residues. After removal of 2 bases from V and 3 bases from J, the junction contained 6 bases not matched to a gene. DNA of the CDR3: TGTGCCAGCAGTGAACCCCTAGGACTAGCGGGGGAAGAGACCCAGTACTTC. This encodes CASSEPLGLAGEETQYF.

The chain joins TRBV2 to TRBJ1-2, with 9 bases lining up with TRBD1. J was trimmed by 1 base and V by 6 bases; bases with no gene match: 9. Germline CDR1 reads SNHLY; CDR2 reads FYNNEI. The CDR3 totals 16 residues. The CDR3 reads CASRLRTGAINYGYTF. The CDR3 bases are TGTGCCAGCAGACTCAGGACAGGGGCCATTAACTATGGCTACACCTTC.